This T cell receptor beta chain derives from a study of Graves' ophthalmopathy and Graves' hyperthyroidism. TCR beta CDR3 regions were amplified from RNA transcripts. The first round was an RT-PCR with HTBI primers, and the second round was a multiplex PCR. MiXCR, applied by TCRdb to the multiplex PCR reads, yields one record per CDR3 protein. The sample includes almost 750,000 distinct CDR3 sequences, about 44% of them seen just once. Ophthalmopathic donors had moderate-to-severe activity, CAS ≥3 and NOSPECS ≥4, with disease that had lasted under 3 months. Physicians reached a diagnosis by relying on clinical symptoms, serum thyroxine, TRAb, thyroid ultrasound and orbital computed tomography. Isolation of PBMCs was performed using over 8.5 ml of fresh peripheral blood. This clonotype occurred a few times. CDR1 DFQATT and CDR2 SNEGSKA come from the germline V gene (reference sequence). Trimming removed 6 bases from V and 0 bases from J; junction bases left unmatched: 2. The CDR3 contains 13 residues.

This receptor was identified in an adult man with Graves' ophthalmopathy. The chain employs TRBV20-1 and TRBJ1-1; 9 bases match TRBD1. The specimen sequenced was peripheral blood. The CDR3 protein is CSATGGVNTEAFF. The DNA of the CDR3 is TGCAGTGCCACAGGGGGCGTGAACACTGAAGCTTTCTTT.